The clone carrying this TCR beta chain has only a few counts. These data belong to a study of CD8+ T cells in alopecia areata. Extracted from the samples, RNA was reverse transcribed into cDNA to serve as the sequencing template. TCRdb's copy holds only in-frame clones and misses some; the assay was immunoSEQ multiplex PCR. Here the sample spans about 110,000 clones, approximately 50% being singletons. The CDR3 runs 14 residues. V was shortened by 2 bases and J by 2 bases, with 9 bases between the two germline ends. Germline V gives CDR1 MDHEN, CDR2 SYDVKM. This sequence joins TRBV28 and TRBJ2-5, with D hard to call. The sequenced sample consisted of NKG2D-low CD8+ T cells sorted from blood. The receptor was derived from a human donor with alopecia areata. In nucleotides, the CDR3 is TGTGCCAGCAGTTTAGCCCTAGAGCAAGAGACCCAGTACTTC. Translating gives CASSLALEQETQYF. Full variable domain (outside the CDR3, taken from reference TRBV28 and TRBJ2-5): DVKVTQSSRYLVKRTGEKVFLECVQDMDHENMFWYRQDPGLGLRLIYFSYDVKMKEKGDIPEGYSVSREKKERFSLILESASTNQTSMYLCASSLALEQETQYFGPGTRLLVL.